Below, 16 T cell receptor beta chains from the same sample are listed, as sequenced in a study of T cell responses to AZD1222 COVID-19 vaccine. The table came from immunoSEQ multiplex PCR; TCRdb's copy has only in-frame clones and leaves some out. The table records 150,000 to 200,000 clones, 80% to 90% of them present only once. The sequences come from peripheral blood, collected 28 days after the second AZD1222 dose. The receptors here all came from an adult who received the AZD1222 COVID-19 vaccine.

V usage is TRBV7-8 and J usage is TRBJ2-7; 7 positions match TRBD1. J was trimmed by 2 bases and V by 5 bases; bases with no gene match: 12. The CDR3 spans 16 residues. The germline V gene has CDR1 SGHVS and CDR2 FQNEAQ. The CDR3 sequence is CASSQLSGDRAYEQYF. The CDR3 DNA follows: TGTGCCAGCAGCCAATTGTCTGGGGACAGAGCCTACGAGCAGTACTTC.

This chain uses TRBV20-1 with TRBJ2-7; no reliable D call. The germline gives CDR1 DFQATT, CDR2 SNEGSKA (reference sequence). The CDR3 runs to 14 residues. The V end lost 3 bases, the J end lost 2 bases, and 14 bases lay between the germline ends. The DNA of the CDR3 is TGCAGTGCTAGTGACCAACAACTTCCCTACGAGCAGTACTTC. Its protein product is CSASDQQLPYEQYF.

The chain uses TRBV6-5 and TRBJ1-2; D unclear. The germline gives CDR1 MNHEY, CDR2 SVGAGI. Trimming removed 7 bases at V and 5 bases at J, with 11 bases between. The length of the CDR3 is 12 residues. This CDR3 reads CASTLDRYGYTF. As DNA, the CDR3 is TGTGCCAGCACCCTTGACCGATATGGCTACACCTTC.

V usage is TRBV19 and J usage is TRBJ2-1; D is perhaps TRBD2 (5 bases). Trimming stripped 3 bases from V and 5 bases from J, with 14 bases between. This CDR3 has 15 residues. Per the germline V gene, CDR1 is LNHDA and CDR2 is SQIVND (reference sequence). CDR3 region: CASSMWTGSDNEQFF. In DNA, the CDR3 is TGTGCCAGTAGTATGTGGACTGGATCTGACAATGAGCAGTTCTTC.

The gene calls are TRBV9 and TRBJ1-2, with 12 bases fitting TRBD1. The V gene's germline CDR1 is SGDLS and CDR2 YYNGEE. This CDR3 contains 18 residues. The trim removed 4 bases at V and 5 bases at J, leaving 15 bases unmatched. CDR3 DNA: TGTGCCAGCAGCTTAACCCCGGGACAGGGGGCCGGGTGGTATGGCTACACCTTC. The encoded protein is CASSLTPGQGAGWYGYTF.

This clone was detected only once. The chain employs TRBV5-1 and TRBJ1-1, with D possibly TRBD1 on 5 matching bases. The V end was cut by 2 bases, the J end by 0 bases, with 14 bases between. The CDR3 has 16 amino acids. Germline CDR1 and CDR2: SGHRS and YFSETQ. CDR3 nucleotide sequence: TGCGCCAGCAGCTTCTCAGACAGCGCAATGAACACTGAAGCTTTCTTT. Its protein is CASSFSDSAMNTEAFF.

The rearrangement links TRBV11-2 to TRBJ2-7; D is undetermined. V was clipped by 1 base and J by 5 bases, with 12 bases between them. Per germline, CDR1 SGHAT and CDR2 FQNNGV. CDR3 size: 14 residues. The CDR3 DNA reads TGTGCCAGCAGCTTAGGAATAGGGTCCCACGAGCAGTACTTC. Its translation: CASSLGIGSHEQYF. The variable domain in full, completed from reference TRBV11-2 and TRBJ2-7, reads EAGVAQSPRYKIIEKRQSVAFWCNPISGHATLYWYQQILGQGPKLLIQFQNNGVVDDSQLPKDRFSAERLKGVDSTLKIQPAKLEDSAVYLCASSLGIGSHEQYFGPGTRLTVT.

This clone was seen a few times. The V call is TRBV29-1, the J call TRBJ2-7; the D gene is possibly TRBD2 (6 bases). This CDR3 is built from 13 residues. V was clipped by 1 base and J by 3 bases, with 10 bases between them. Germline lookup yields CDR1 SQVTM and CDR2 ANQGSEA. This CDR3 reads CSVEGQGLYEQYF. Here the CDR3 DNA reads TGCAGCGTTGAAGGGCAGGGACTCTACGAGCAGTACTTC.

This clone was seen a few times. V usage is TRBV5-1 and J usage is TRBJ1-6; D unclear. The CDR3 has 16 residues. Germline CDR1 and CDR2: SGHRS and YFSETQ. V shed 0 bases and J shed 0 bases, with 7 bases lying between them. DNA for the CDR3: TGCGCCAGCAGCTTGGTAGTCAGCTCCTATAATTCACCCCTCCACTTT. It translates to CASSLVVSSYNSPLHF.

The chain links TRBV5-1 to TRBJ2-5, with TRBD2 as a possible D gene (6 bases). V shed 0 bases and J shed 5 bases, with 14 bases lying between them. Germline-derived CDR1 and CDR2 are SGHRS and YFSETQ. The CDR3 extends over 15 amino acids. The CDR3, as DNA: TGCGCCAGCAGCTTGGAGGCGGGGTTCGCCGAGACCCAGTACTTC. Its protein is CASSLEAGFAETQYF. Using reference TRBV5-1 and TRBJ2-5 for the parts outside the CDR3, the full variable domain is KAGVTQTPRYLIKTRGQQVTLSCSPISGHRSVSWYQQTPGQGLQFLFEYFSETQRNKGNFPGRFSGRQFSNSRSEMNVSTLELGDSALYLCASSLEAGFAETQYFGPGTRLLVL.

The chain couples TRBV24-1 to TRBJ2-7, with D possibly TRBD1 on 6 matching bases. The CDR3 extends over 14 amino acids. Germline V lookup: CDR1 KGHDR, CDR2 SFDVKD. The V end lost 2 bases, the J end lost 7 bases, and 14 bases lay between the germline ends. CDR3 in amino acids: CATSDSGRGGEQYF. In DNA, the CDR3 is TGTGCCACCAGTGATTCCGGCAGGGGTGGAGAGCAGTACTTC.

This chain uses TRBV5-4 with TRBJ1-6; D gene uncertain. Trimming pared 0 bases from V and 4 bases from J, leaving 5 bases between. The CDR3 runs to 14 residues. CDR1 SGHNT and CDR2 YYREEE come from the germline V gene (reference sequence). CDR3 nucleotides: TGTGCCAGCAGCTTGGAACCGTATAATTCACCCCTCCACTTT. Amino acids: CASSLEPYNSPLHF.

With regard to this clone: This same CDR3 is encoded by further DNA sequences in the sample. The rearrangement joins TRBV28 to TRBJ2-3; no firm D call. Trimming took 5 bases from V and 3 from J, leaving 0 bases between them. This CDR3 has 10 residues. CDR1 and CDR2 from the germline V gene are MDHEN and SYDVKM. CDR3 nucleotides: TGTGCCAGCAGTACAGATACGCAGTATTTT. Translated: CASSTDTQYF.

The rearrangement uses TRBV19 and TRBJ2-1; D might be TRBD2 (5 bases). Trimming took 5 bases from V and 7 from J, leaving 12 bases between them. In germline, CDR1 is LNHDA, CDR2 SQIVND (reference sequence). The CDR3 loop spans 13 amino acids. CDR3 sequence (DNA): TGTGCCAGTAGTCTTTCACGGGGTAATGAGCAGTTCTTC. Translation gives CASSLSRGNEQFF.

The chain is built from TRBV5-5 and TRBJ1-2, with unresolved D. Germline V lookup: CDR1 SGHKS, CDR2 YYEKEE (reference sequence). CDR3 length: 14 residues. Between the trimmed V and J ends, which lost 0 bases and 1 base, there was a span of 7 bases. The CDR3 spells CASSLDASNYGYTF. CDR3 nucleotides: TGTGCCAGCAGCTTGGATGCTAGTAACTATGGCTACACCTTC.

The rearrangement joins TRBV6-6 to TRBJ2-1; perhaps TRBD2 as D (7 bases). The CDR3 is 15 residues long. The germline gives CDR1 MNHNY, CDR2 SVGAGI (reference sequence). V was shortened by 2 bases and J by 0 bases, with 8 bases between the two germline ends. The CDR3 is CASSYGGASYNEQFF. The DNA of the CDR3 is TGTGCCAGCAGTTACGGGGGGGCCTCCTACAATGAGCAGTTCTTC.